This T cell receptor beta chain is from a study of T-cell memory formation after mild COVID-19. Study-level information: Across donors, TCR clusters were largely donor specific. Study-wide findings and caveats: Memory from before infection featured some responding clones, which suggests cross-reactive memory joined.

cDNA libraries for TCR alpha and TCR beta, carrying sample barcodes and UMIs, came from 5'RACE with constant-segment primers. TCRdb called the 5' RACE reads again in MiXCR, with one record for every CDR3 protein. Of hundreds of thousands of distinct CDR3 sequences in the sample, about 20% were seen once. The V gene's germline CDR1 is SQVTM and CDR2 ANQGSEA. V shed 0 bases and J 2 bases; nucleotides not matched to a gene: 8. The CDR3 is 17 residues long. Points on this clonotype: What it recognizes is unknown.

The chain employs TRBV29-1 and TRBJ2-3; 10 bases fit TRBD1. The TCR originated in an adult woman who had mild COVID-19 (a few samples of this study predate the infection). Cell type and time point are not known. Specimen: PBMCs or a T cell subset sorted from them (not recorded which). The CDR3 reads CSVEDLDRGVLTDTQYF. The CDR3 DNA is TGCAGCGTTGAAGATCTGGACAGGGGGGTCCTCACAGATACGCAGTATTTT.